This TCR beta chain was sequenced for a study of shared clonotypes between healthy human individuals. The germline gives CDR1 MNHEY, CDR2 SMNVEV (reference sequence). The CDR3 consists of 16 residues. V lost 8 bases and J lost 7, with 21 bases in between. Sequenced by immunoSEQ multiplex PCR; TCRdb stores in-frame clones only, minus some. This table has some 2 million clones, roughly 95% appearing once. The chain has TRBV27 and TRBJ1-6; D remains ambiguous. The sample comprised naive CD4+ T cells sorted from blood. As for subset: CD45RA+ positively selected. The source is a man younger than 30 in good health. CDR3 sequence reads: CASAQRPGSDNSPLHF. The CDR3 DNA is TGTGCCAGCGCACAGCGACCCGGGTCCGACAATTCACCCCTCCACTTT.